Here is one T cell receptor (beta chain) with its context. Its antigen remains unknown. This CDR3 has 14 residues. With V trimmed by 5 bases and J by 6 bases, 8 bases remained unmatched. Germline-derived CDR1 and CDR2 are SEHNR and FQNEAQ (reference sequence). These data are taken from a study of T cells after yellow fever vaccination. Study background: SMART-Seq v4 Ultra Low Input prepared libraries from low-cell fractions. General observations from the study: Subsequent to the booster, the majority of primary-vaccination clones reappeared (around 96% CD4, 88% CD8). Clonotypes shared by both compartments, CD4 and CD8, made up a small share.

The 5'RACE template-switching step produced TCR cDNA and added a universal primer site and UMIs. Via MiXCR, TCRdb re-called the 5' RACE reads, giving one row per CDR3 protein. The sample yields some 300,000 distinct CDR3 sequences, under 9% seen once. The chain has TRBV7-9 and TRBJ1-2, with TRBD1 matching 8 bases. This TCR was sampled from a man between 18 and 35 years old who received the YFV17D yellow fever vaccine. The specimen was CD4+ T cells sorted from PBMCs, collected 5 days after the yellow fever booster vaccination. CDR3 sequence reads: CASSETTGANGYTF. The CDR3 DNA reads TGTGCCAGCAGCGAAACGACAGGGGCCAATGGCTACACCTTC.